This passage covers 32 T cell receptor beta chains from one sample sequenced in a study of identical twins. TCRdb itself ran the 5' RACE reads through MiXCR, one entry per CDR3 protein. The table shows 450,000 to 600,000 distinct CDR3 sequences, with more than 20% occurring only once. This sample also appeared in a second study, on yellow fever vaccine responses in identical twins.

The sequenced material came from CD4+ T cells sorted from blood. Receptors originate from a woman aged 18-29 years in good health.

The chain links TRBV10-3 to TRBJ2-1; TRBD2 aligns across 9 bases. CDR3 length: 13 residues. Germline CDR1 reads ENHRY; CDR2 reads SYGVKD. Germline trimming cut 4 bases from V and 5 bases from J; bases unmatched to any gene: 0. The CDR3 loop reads CAISGLADNEQFF. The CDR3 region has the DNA TGTGCCATCAGTGGACTAGCGGACAATGAGCAGTTCTTC.

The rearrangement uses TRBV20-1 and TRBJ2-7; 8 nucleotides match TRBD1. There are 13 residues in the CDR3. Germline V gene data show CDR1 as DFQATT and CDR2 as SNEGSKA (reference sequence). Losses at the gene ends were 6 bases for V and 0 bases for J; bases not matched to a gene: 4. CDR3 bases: TGCAGTGCCACACAGGGGGTCTCCTACGAGCAGTACGTC. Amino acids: CSATQGVSYEQYV.

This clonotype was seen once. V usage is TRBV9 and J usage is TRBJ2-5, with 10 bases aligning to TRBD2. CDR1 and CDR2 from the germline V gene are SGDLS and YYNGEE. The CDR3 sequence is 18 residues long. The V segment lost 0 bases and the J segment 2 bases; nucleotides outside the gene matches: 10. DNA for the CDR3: TGTGCCAGCAGCGTAGGTTTTTCAAGCGGGAGGGGGCAAGAGACCCAGTACTTC. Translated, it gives CASSVGFSSGRGQETQYF.

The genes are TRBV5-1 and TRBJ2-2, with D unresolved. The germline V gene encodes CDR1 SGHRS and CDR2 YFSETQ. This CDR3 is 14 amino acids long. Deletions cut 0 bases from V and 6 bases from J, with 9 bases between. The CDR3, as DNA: TGCGCCAGCAGCTTGGTTCAGGTCCCCGGGGAGCTGTTTTTT. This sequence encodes CASSLVQVPGELFF.

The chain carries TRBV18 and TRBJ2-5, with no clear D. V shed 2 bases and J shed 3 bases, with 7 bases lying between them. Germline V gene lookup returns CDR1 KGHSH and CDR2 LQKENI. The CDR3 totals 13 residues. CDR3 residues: CASSPEREETQYF. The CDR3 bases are TGTGCCAGCTCACCAGAAAGGGAAGAGACCCAGTACTTC.

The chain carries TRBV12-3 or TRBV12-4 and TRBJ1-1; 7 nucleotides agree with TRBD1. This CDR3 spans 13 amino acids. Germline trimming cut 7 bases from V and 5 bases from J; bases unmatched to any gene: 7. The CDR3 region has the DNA TGTGCCAGCACCATAGGGGGCTTAACTGAAGCTTTCTTT. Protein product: CASTIGGLTEAFF.

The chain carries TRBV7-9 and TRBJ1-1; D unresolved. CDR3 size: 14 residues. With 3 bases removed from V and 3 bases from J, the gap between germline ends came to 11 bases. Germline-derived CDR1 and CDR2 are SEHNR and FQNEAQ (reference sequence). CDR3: CASSFAGWDTEAFF. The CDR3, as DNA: TGTGCCAGCAGCTTCGCAGGTTGGGACACTGAAGCTTTCTTT.

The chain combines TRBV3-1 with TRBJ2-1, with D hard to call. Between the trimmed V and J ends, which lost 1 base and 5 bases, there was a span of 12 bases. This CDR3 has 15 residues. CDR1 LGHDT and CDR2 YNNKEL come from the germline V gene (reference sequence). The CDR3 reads CASSQAPRPNNEQFF. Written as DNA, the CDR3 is TGTGCCAGCAGCCAAGCCCCACGACCAAACAATGAGCAGTTCTTC.

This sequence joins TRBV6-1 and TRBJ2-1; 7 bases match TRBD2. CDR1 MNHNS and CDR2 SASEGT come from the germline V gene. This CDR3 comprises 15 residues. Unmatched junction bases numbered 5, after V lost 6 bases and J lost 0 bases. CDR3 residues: CASRDLAVSYNEQFF. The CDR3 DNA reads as TGTGCCAGCAGGGACCTAGCGGTCTCCTACAATGAGCAGTTCTTC.

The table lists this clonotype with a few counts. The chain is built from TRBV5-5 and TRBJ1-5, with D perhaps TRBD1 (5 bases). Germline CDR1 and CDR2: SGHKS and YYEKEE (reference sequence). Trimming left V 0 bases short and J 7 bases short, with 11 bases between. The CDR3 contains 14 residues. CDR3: CASSLEGKGQPQHF. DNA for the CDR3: TGTGCCAGCAGCTTGGAGGGGAAGGGGCAGCCCCAGCATTTT.

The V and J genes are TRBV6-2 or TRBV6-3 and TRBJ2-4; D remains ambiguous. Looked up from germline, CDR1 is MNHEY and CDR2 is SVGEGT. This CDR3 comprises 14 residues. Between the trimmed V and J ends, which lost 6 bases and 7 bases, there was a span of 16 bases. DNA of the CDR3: TGTGCCAGCAGCACCGGGCCCTCCCCCAACATTCAGTACTTC. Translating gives CASSTGPSPNIQYF.

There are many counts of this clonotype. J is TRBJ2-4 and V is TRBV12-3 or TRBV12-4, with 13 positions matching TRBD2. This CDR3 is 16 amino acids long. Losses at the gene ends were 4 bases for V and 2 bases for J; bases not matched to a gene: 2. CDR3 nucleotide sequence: TGTGCCAGCAGTTCGACTAGCGGGGGGTCCAAAAACATTCAGTACTTC. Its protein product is CASSSTSGGSKNIQYF.

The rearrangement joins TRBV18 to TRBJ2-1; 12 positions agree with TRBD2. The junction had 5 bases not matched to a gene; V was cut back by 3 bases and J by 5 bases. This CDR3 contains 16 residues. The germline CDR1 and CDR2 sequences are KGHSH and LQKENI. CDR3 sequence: CASSPPTSGSNNEQFF. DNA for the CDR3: TGTGCCAGCTCACCCCCGACTAGCGGGAGTAACAATGAGCAGTTCTTC.

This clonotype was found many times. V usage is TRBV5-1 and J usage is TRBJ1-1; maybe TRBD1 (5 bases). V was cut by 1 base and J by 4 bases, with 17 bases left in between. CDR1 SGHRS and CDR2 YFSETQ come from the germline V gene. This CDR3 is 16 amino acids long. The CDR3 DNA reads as TGCGCCAGCAGCTTGAATATGGGGCTGGGGCGCACTGAAGCTTTCTTT. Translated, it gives CASSLNMGLGRTEAFF.

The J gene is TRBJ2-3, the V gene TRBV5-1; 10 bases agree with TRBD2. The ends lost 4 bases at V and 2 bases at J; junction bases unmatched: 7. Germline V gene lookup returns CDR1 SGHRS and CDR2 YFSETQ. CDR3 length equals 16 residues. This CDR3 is CASSQGLAETTDTQYF. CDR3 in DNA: TGCGCCAGCAGCCAAGGACTAGCGGAGACCACAGATACGCAGTATTTT.

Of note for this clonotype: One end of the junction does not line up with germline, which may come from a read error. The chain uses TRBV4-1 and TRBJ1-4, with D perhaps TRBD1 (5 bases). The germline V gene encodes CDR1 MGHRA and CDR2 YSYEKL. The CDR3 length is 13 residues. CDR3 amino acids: CASSQDWGRMLLF. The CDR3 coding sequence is TGCGCCAGCAGCCAAGATTGGGGCAGGATGCTGCTTTTT.

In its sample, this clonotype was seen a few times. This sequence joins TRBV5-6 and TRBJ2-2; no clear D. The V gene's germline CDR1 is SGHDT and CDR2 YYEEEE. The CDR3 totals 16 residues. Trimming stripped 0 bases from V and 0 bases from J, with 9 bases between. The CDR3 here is CASSLAVGANTGELFF. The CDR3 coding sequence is TGTGCCAGCAGCTTGGCCGTCGGTGCGAACACCGGGGAGCTGTTTTTT.

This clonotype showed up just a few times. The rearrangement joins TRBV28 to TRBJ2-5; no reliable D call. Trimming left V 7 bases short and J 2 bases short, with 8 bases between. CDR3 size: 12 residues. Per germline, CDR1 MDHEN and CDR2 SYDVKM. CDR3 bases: TGTGCCAGCACGGGCCGTCAAGAGACCCAGTACTTC. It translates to CASTGRQETQYF.

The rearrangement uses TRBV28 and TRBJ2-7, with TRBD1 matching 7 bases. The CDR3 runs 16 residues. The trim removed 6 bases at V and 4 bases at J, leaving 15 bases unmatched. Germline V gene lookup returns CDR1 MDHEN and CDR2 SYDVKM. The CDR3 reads CASRTAGTVQDYEQYV. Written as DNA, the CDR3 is TGTGCCAGCAGGACTGCCGGGACAGTGCAGGATTACGAGCAGTACGTC.

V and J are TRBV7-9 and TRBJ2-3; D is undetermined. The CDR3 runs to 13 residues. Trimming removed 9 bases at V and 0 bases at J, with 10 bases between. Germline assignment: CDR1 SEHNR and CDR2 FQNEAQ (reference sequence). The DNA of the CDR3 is TGTGCCAGTACAGTACCTAGCACAGATACGCAGTATTTT. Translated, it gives CASTVPSTDTQYF.

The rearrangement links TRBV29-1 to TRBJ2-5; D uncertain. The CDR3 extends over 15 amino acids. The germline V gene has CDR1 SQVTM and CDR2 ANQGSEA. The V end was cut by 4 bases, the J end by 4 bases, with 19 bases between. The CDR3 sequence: CSVGSPPGWGETQYF. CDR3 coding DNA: TGCAGCGTTGGAAGCCCCCCTGGCTGGGGAGAGACCCAGTACTTC.

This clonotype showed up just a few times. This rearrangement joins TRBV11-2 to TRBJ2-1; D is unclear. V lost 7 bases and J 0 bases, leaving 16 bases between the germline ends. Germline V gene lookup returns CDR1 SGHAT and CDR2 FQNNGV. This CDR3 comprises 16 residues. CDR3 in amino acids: CASTRTGPSSYNEQFF. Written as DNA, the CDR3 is TGTGCCAGCACCCGGACCGGGCCCAGCTCCTACAATGAGCAGTTCTTC. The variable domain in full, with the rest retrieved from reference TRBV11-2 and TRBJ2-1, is EAGVAQSPRYKIIEKRQSVAFWCNPISGHATLYWYQQILGQGPKLLIQFQNNGVVDDSQLPKDRFSAERLKGVDSTLKIQPAKLEDSAVYLCASTRTGPSSYNEQFFGPGTRLTVL.

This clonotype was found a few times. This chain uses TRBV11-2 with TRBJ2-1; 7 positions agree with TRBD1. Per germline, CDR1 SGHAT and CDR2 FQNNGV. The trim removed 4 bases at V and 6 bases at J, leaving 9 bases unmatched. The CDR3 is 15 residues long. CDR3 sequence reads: CASSSDRTGGNEQFF. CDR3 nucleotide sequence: TGTGCCAGCAGCTCCGACCGGACAGGTGGCAATGAGCAGTTCTTC. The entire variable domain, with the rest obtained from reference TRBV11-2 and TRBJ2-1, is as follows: EAGVAQSPRYKIIEKRQSVAFWCNPISGHATLYWYQQILGQGPKLLIQFQNNGVVDDSQLPKDRFSAERLKGVDSTLKIQPAKLEDSAVYLCASSSDRTGGNEQFFGPGTRLTVL.

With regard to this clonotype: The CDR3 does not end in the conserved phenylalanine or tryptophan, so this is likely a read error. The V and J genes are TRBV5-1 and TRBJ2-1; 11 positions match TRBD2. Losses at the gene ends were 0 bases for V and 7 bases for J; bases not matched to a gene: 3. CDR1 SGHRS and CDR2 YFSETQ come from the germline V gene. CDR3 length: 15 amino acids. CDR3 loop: CASSLVAGGRNEQFL. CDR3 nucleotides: TGCGCCAGCAGCTTGGTAGCGGGAGGGCGGAATGAGCAGTTCTTA.

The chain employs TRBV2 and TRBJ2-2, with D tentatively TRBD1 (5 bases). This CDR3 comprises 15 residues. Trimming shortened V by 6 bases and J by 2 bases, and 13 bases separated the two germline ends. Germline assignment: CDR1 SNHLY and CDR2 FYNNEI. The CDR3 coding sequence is TGTGCCAGCAGAGCCGACAGACCCAACACCGGGGAGCTGTTTTTT. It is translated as CASRADRPNTGELFF.

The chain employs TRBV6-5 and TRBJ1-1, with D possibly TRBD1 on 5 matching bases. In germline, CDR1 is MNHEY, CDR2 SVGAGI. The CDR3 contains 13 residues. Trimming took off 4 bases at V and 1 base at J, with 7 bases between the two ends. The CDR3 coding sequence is TGTGCCAGCAGTTGGACACCGAACACTGAAGCTTTCTTT. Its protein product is CASSWTPNTEAFF.

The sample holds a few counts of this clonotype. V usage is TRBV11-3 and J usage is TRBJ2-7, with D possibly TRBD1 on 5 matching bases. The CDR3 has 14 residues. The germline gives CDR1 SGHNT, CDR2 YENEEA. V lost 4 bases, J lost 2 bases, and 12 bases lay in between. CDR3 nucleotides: TGTGCCAGCAGCTACGACAGTCCCCCCTACGAGCAGTACTTC. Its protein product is CASSYDSPPYEQYF.

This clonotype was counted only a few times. CDR3 loop: CASSRGTSGTYEQFF. CDR3 in DNA: TGTGCCAGCAGCCGTGGGACTAGCGGGACCTATGAGCAGTTCTTC. The chain joins TRBV3-1 to TRBJ2-1; 13 nucleotides align to TRBD2. This CDR3 region has 15 residues. J was trimmed by 8 bases and V by 4 bases; bases with no gene match: 5. From germline, CDR1 is LGHDT and CDR2 YNNKEL (reference sequence).

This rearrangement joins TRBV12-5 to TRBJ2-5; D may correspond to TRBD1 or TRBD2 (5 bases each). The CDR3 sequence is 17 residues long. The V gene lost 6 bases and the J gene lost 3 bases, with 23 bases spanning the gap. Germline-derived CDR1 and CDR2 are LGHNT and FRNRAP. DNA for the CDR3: TGTGCTAGTGGCTGGATACGGGGCCGCAGCCCTAAAGAGACCCAGTACTTC. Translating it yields CASGWIRGRSPKETQYF.

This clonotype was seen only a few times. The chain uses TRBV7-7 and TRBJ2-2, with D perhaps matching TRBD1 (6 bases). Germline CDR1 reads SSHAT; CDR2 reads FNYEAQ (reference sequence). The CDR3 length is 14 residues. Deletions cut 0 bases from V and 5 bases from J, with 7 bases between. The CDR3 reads CASSLAQGTGELFF. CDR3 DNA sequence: TGTGCCAGCAGCTTAGCTCAGGGGACCGGGGAGCTGTTTTTT.

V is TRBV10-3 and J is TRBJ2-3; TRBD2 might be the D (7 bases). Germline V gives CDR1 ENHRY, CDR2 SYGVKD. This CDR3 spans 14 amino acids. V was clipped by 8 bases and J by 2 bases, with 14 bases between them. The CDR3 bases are TGTGCCATCGGCGGGGGCGGCCTCACAGATACGCAGTATTTT. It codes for CAIGGGGLTDTQYF.

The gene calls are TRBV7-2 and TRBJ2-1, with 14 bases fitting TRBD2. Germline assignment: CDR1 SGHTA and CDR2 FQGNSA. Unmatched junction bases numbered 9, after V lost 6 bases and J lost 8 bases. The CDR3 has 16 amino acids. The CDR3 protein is CASSRRGLAGAYEQFF. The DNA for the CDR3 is TGTGCCAGCAGTCGAAGGGGACTAGCGGGAGCTTATGAGCAGTTCTTC.